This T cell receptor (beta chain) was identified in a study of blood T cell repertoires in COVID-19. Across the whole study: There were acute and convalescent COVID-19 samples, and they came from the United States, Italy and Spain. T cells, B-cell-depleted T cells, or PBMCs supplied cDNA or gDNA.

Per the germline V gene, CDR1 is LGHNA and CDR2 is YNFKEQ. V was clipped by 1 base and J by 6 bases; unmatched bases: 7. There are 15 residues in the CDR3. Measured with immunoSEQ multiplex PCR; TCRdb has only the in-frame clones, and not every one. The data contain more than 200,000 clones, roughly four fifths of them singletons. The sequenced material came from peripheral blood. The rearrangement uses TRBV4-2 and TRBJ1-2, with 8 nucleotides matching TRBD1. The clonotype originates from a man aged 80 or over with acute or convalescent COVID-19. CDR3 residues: CASSQAGQGQNGYTF. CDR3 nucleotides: TGTGCCAGCAGCCAAGCCGGACAGGGCCAGAATGGCTACACCTTC.